This TCR beta chain was sequenced in a study of blood T cell repertoires in COVID-19. Background on the study: The United States, Italy and Spain were the sources of the acute and convalescent COVID-19 samples. PBMCs, B-cell-depleted T cells, or T cells provided the cDNA or gDNA that made up the material.

In the authors' methods: Amplifying reference gene primers gave estimates of nucleated cell counts. Profiling relied on immunoSEQ multiplex PCR, and the TCRdb table lists in-frame clones only, not all of them. V, J and clone size are taken as reported in that table, and D and trimming were inferred from the DNA itself. The sample yields fewer than 110,000 clones, 84% seen once. V was trimmed by 6 bases and J by 6 bases, leaving 21 bases between them. Germline CDR1 is MDHEN and CDR2 is SYDVKM. The CDR3 is 16 residues long. Sequencing was carried out using peripheral blood. This chain connects TRBV28 to TRBJ1-5; D possibly corresponds to TRBD1 (5 bases). The source is a human donor in a cohort sampled during active or convalescent COVID-19. The CDR3 region is CASSRTQAGLGQPQHF. The CDR3 region has the DNA TGTGCCAGCAGCCGCACCCAGGCGGGGCTGGGTCAGCCCCAGCATTTT.